What follows describes a single T cell receptor (beta chain). In the PCR, 60 Vbeta and 13 Jbeta primers were used. TCRdb's table, derived via immunoSEQ multiplex PCR, lists solely in-frame clones and lacks some. The profile covers approximately 150,000 clones, with 65% to 85% appearing a single time and 2% to 3% taken by the ten largest. The sample originates from a study of cytomegalovirus exposure and HLA in healthy donors. This TCR was sampled from a male donor in good health and CMV-seronegative. Sequences were obtained from PBMCs.

The CDR3 DNA reads as TGTGCCAGCAGGTCGGGGGGCTTCACCGGGGAGCTGTTTTTT. The encoded protein is CASRSGGFTGELFF. The rearrangement links TRBV6-1 to TRBJ2-2; D possibly corresponds to TRBD2 (7 bases). CDR1 and CDR2 (germline): MNHNS, SASEGT. The V gene lost 6 bases and the J gene lost 4 bases, with 12 bases spanning the gap. The CDR3 extends over 14 amino acids.